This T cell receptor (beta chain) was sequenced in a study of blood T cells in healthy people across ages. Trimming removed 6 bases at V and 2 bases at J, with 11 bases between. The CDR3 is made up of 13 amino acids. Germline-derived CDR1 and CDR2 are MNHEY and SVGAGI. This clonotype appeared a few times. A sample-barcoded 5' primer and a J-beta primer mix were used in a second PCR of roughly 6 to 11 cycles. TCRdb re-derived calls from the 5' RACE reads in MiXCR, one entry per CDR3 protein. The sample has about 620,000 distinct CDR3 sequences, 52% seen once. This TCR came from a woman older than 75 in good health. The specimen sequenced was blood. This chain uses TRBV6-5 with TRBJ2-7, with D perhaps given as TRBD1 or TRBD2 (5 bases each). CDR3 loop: CASSPGAPYEQYF. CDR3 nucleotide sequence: TGTGCCAGCAGCCCCGGGGCCCCCTACGAGCAGTACTTC.